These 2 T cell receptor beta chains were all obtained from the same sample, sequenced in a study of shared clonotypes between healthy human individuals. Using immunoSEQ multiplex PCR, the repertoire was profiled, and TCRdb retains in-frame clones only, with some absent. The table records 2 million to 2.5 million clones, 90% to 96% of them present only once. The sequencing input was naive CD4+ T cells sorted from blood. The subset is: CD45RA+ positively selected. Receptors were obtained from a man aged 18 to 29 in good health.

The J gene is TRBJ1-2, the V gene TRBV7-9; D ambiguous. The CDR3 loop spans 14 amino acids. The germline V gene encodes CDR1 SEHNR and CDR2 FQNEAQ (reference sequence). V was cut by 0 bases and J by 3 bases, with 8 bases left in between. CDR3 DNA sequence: TGTGCCAGCAGCTTAGCATTGGATTACTATGGCTACACCTTC. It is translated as CASSLALDYYGYTF.

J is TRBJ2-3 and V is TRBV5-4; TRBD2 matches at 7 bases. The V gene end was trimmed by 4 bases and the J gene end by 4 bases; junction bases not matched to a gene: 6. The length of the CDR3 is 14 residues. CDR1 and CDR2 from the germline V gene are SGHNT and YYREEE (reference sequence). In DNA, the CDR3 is TGTGCCAGCAGCGGGGGGGGTGTCGCAGATACGCAGTATTTT. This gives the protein CASSGGGVADTQYF. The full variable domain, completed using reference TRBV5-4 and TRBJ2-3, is ETGVTQSPTHLIKTRGQQVTLRCSSQSGHNTVSWYQQALGQGPQFIFQYYREEENGRGNFPPRFSGLQFPNYSSELNVNALELDDSALYLCASSGGGVADTQYFGPGTRLTVL.